This record looks at one TCR beta chain sequence and its context. Antigen: not known. CDR1 LNHNV and CDR2 YYDKDF come from the germline V gene (reference sequence). The CDR3 is 12 residues long. The V and J ends lost 3 bases and 5 bases respectively, with 4 bases between them. The sample comes from a study of OX40 agonist ivuxolimab in advanced cancers. The study, taken as a whole, reports: Low levels of normalized T-cell clonal expansion also appeared in some nonresponders.

Assay: immunoSEQ multiplex PCR; the TCRdb copy retains only in-frame clones and omits some. This table holds 65,000 to 75,000 clones, 88% found once. The sample here was CD4+ or CD8+ T cells sorted from blood, taken in a trial of the OX40 agonist ivuxolimab. This clonotype originated in an adult with an advanced solid tumor such as melanoma, head and neck, liver or kidney cancer. The gene calls are TRBV15 and TRBJ1-4; no reliable D call. The CDR3 DNA sequence: TGTGCCACCAGCAGGGGGAATGAAAAACTGTTTTTT. It yields the protein CATSRGNEKLFF. Using reference TRBV15 and TRBJ1-4 for the parts outside the CDR3, the full variable domain is DAMVIQNPRYQVTQFGKPVTLSCSQTLNHNVMYWYQQKSSQAPKLLFHYYDKDFNNEADTPDNFQSRRPNTSFCFLDIRSPGLGDTAMYLCATSRGNEKLFFGSGTQLSVL.